Presented here are 5 T cell receptor beta chains from one specimen sequenced in a study of T cells in women clearing cervical HPV infection. Produced via immunoSEQ multiplex PCR; TCRdb's table is partial and in-frame only. This repertoire includes roughly 47,000 clones. The material sequenced was blood buffy coat. Receptor source: a woman between 18 and 70 years old with a cervical HPV16 infection that either progressed to CIN3+ or cleared (not recorded which).

To note about this clone: The CDR3 goes on 3 residues after the read ends, and that part is filled in from the germline J gene. The chain uses TRBV6-1 and TRBJ2-4; the D gene is possibly TRBD1 (7 bases). V was shortened by 3 bases and J by 9 bases, with 12 bases between the two germline ends. The germline gives CDR1 MNHNS, CDR2 SASEGT. This CDR3 region has 13 residues. The CDR3 protein is CASSDHRGGIQYF. Incomplete CDR3 DNA: TGTGCCAGCAGTGACCACAGGGGAGGCATT.

As for this clone: The read finishes 3 residues shy of the CDR3 end, and the germline J gene is used to complete it. The chain recombines TRBV7-3 with TRBJ2-5, with D possibly matching TRBD2 (6 bases). Germline V gene data show CDR1 as SGHTA and CDR2 as FQGTGA. The CDR3 runs to 15 residues. V was trimmed by 5 bases and J by 1 base, leaving 14 bases between them. The CDR3 bases that were read are TGTGCCAGCAGCCGTTTCGGGGGAGCCCAAGAGACC. Its translation: CASSRFGGAQET. The full CDR3 reads CASSRFGGAQETQYF.

CDR3 loop: CASSLGLAGPETQYF. The CDR3 DNA, read in part, is TGTGCCAGCAGCCTGGGACTAGCGGGGCCAGAGACC. The rearrangement joins TRBV5-6 to TRBJ2-5; TRBD2 aligns across 13 bases. Coverage ceases 3 residues before the CDR3 finishes, and the germline J gene fills in the end. Per the germline V gene, CDR1 is SGHDT and CDR2 is YYEEEE. There are 15 residues in the CDR3. V was pared by 4 bases and J by 4 bases, with 4 bases of the junction left unmatched.

Details on this clone: The observed sequence ends 3 residues before the CDR3 terminus, with the missing tail filled in from the germline J gene. The chain couples TRBV7-2 to TRBJ2-7; D not certain. The CDR3 runs 13 residues. The germline CDR1 and CDR2 sequences are SGHTA and FQGNSA. The V end lost 0 bases, the J end lost 4 bases, and 7 bases lay between the germline ends. The CDR3 protein is CASSLAGSYEQYF. CDR3 bases read: TGTGCCAGCAGCTTAGCAGGGTCGTACGAG. Full variable domain (outside the CDR3, taken from reference TRBV7-2 and TRBJ2-7): GAGVSQSPSNKVTEKGKDVELRCDPISGHTALYWYRQSLGQGLEFLIYFQGNSAPDKSGLPSDRFSAERTGGSVSTLTIQRTQQEDSAVYLCASSLAGSYEQYFGPGTRLTVT.

On this clone: Read coverage stops 3 residues before the CDR3 terminus; the germline J gene supplies the remainder. This sequence joins TRBV7-6 and TRBJ2-2, with D possibly being TRBD2 (6 bases). The V end lost 5 bases, the J end lost 6 bases, and 16 bases lay between the germline ends. The CDR3 contains 15 residues. Germline lookup yields CDR1 SGHVS and CDR2 FNYEAQ. The chain's CDR3 is CASSDSGIGSGELFF. Incomplete CDR3 DNA: TGTGCCAGCAGCGATAGCGGAATTGGGTCCGGGGAG. Using reference TRBV7-6 and TRBJ2-2 for the parts outside the CDR3, the full variable domain is GAGVSQSPRYKVTKRGQDVALRCDPISGHVSLYWYRQALGQGPEFLTYFNYEAQQDKSGLPNDRFSAERPEGSISTLTIQRTEQRDSAMYRCASSDSGIGSGELFFGEGSRLTVL.